Sequencing of this TCR beta chain was carried out in a study of shared clonotypes between healthy human individuals. At the level of the study: The composition of the donors was a couple of women and a few men aged 18 to 49.

Notes on this clone: Other DNA sequences within the sample encode an identical CDR3.

Germline V CDR1 and CDR2: MDHEN, SYDVKM. Trimming took 2 bases from V and 4 from J; bases not matched to a gene: 2. CDR3 size: 15 residues. Assay execution proceeded at the deep level. It was on ten immunoSEQ deep assay plates that unsorted PBMC DNA was sequenced. Profiling relied on immunoSEQ multiplex PCR, and the TCRdb table lists in-frame clones only, not all of them. This sample has 450,000 to 600,000 clones, with about four fifths found just once. The sequenced sample was PBMCs. J is TRBJ2-7 and V is TRBV28, with TRBD2 identical over 13 bases. This clonotype originated in a woman in her thirties or forties in good health. Some clones in this sample may be carry-over from other donors' samples. Here the CDR3 DNA reads TGTGCCAGCAGTTTAAGGACTAGCGGGAGTTACGAGCAGTACTTC. It encodes CASSLRTSGSYEQYF.